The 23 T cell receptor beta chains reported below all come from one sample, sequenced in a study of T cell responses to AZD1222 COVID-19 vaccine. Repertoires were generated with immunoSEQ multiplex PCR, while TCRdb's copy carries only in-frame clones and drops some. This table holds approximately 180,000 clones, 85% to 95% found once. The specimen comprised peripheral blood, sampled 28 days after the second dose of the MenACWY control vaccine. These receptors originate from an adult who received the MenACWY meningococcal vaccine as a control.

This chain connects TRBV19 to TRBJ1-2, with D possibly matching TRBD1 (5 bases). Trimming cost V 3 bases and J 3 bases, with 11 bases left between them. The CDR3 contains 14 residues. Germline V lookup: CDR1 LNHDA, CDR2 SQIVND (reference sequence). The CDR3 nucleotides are TGTGCCAGTAGTATCTCCAGGGCCCACTATGGCTACACCTTC. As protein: CASSISRAHYGYTF. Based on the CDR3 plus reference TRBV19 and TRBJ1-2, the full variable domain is DGGITQSPKYLFRKEGQNVTLSCEQNLNHDAMYWYRQDPGQGLRLIYYSQIVNDFQKGDIAEGYSVSREKKESFPLTVTSAQKNPTAFYLCASSISRAHYGYTFGSGTRLTVV.

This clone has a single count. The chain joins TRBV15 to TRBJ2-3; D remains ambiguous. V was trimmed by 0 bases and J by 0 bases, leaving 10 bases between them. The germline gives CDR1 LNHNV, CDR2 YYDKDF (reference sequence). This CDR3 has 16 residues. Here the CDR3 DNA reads TGTGCCACCAGCAGAGAGGCCCGACTCAGCACAGATACGCAGTATTTT. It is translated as CATSREARLSTDTQYF.

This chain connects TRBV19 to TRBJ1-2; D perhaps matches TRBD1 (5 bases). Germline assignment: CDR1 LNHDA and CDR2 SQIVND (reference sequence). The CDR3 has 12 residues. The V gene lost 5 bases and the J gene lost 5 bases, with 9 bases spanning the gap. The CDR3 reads CASSFRTYGYTF. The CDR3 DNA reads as TGTGCCAGTAGTTTCCGGACATATGGCTACACCTTC.

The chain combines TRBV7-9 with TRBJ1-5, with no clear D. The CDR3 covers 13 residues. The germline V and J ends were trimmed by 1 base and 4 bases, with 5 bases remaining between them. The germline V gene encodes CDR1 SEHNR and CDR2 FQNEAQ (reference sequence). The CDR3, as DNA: TGTGCCAGCAGCTTAGGGGCTAATCAGCCCCAGCATTTT. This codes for CASSLGANQPQHF.

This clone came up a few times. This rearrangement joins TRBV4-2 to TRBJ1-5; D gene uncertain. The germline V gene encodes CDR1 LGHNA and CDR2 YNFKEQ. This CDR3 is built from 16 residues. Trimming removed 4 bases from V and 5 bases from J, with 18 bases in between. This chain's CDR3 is CASSPLGASGDQPQHF. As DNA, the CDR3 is TGTGCCAGCAGCCCCCTAGGTGCTTCTGGCGATCAGCCCCAGCATTTT.

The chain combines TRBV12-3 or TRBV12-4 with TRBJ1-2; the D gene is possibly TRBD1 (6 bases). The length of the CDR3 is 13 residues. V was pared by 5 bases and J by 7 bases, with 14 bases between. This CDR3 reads CASSTIYRVGYTF. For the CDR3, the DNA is TGTGCCAGCAGTACAATTTACAGGGTTGGCTACACCTTC.

CDR3 bases: TGTGCCAGCAGTGCCGGGACTGTAGCTAACTATGGCTACACCTTC. This codes for CASSAGTVANYGYTF. This chain links TRBV28 with TRBJ1-2; possible D gene TRBD1, 5 bases. The CDR3 contains 15 residues. The germline V and J ends were trimmed by 5 bases and 0 bases, with 13 bases remaining between them. Germline CDR1 and CDR2: MDHEN and SYDVKM.

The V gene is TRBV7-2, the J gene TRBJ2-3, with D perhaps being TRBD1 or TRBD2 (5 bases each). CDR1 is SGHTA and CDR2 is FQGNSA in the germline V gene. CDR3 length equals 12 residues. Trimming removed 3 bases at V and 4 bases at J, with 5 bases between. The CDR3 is CASSLGADTQYF. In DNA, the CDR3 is TGTGCCAGCAGCTTGGGGGCAGATACGCAGTATTTT. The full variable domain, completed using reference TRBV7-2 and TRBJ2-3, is GAGVSQSPSNKVTEKGKDVELRCDPISGHTALYWYRQSLGQGLEFLIYFQGNSAPDKSGLPSDRFSAERTGGSVSTLTIQRTQQEDSAVYLCASSLGADTQYFGPGTRLTVL.

The CDR3, as DNA: TGCGCCAGCAGCCAAGATTTACAGGGGGCTACGGACACTGAAGCTTTCTTT. It is translated as CASSQDLQGATDTEAFF. The chain combines TRBV4-3 with TRBJ1-1, with 9 nucleotides matching TRBD1. In germline, CDR1 is LGHNA, CDR2 YSLEER. V was clipped by 0 bases and J by 3 bases; unmatched bases: 8. This CDR3 contains 17 residues.

CDR3 region: CASSFLQGTGNTIYF. CDR3 nucleotide sequence: TGTGCCAGCAGCTTTTTACAGGGTACTGGAAACACCATATATTTT. The genes are TRBV7-6 and TRBJ1-3; a possible D gene is TRBD1 (6 bases). The CDR3 sequence is 15 residues long. Germline assignment: CDR1 SGHVS and CDR2 FNYEAQ. The V end lost 3 bases, the J end lost 2 bases, and 11 bases lay between the germline ends.

The CDR3 sequence: CASSPLGQGTYEQYF. CDR3 DNA: TGTGCCAGCTCACCACTTGGACAGGGGACCTACGAGCAGTACTTC. This chain links TRBV18 with TRBJ2-7; 9 bases are shared with TRBD1. The CDR3 runs 15 residues. CDR1 is KGHSH and CDR2 is LQKENI in the germline V gene. The ends lost 1 base at V and 2 bases at J; junction bases unmatched: 3. Full variable domain (outside the CDR3, taken from reference TRBV18 and TRBJ2-7): NAGVMQNPRHLVRRRGQEARLRCSPMKGHSHVYWYRQLPEEGLKFMVYLQKENIIDESGMPKERFSAEFPKEGPSILRIQQVVRGDSAAYFCASSPLGQGTYEQYFGPGTRLTVT.

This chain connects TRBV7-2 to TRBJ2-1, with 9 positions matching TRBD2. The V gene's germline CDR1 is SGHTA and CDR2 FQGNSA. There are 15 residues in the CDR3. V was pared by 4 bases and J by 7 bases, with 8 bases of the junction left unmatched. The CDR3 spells CASSWSGGRYNEQFF. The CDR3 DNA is TGTGCCAGCAGCTGGAGCGGGGGGCGGTATAATGAGCAGTTCTTC.

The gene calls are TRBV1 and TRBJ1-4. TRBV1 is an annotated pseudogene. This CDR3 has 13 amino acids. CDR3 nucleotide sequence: TGCACCGGGGTGGGAGGGTGTCGCGAAAAACTGTTTTTT. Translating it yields CTGVGGCREKLFF.

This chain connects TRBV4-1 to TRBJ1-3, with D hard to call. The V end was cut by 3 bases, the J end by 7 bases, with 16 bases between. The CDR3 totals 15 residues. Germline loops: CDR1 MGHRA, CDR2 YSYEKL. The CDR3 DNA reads TGCGCCAGCAGCCAGACAAGTACTGAAGGTAACACCATATATTTT. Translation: CASSQTSTEGNTIYF.

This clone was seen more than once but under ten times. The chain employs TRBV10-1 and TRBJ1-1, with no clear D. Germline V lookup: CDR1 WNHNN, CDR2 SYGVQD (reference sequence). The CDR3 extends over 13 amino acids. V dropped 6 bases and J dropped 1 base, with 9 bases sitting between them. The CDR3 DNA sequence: TGCGCCAGCAGGAGCCGGGAGAACACTGAAGCTTTCTTT. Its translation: CASRSRENTEAFF.

The CDR3 DNA is TGTGCCAGCAGCTTCGGCACAGGGACTGAAGCTTTCTTT. It is translated as CASSFGTGTEAFF. The chain uses TRBV11-2 and TRBJ1-1; D is perhaps TRBD1 (6 bases). Germline V CDR1 and CDR2: SGHAT, FQNNGV. There are 13 residues in the CDR3. V lost 3 bases and J 5 bases, leaving 10 bases between the germline ends.

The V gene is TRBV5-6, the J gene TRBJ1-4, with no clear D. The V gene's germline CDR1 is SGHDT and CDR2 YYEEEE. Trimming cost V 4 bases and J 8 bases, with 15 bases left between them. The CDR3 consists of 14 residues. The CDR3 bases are TGTGCCAGCAGCCCCGGCCGCGTGGAAGAAAAACTGTTTTTT. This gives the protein CASSPGRVEEKLFF.

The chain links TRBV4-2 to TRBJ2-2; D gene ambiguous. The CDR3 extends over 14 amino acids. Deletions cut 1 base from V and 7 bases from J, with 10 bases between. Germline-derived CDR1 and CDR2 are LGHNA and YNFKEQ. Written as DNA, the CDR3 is TGTGCCAGCAGCCAAGCGACCCCTGGCGGGGAGCTGTTTTTT. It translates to CASSQATPGGELFF.

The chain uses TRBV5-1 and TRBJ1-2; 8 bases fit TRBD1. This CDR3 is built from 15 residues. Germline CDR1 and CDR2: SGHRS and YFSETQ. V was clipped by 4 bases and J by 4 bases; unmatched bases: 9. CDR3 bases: TGCGCCAGCAGCGCGGACAGGGATGGGGGCTATGGCTACACCTTC. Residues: CASSADRDGGYGYTF.

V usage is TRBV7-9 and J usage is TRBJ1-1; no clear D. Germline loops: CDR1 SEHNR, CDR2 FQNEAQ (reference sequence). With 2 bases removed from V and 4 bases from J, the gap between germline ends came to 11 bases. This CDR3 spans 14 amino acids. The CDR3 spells CASSLLPPGTEAFF. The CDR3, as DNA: TGTGCCAGCAGCTTATTACCCCCAGGCACTGAAGCTTTCTTT.

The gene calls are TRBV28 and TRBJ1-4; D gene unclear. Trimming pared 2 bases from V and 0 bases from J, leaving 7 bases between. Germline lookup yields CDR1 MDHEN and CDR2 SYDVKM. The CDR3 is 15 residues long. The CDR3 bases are TGTGCCAGCAGTTTAACGGACGCAACTAATGAAAAACTGTTTTTT. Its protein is CASSLTDATNEKLFF.

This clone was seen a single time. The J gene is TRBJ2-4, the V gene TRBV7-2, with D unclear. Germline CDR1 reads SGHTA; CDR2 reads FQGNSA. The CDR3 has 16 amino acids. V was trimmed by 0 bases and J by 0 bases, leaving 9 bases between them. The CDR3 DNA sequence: TGTGCCAGCAGCTTAGCTGACACCTTAGCCAAAAACATTCAGTACTTC. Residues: CASSLADTLAKNIQYF.

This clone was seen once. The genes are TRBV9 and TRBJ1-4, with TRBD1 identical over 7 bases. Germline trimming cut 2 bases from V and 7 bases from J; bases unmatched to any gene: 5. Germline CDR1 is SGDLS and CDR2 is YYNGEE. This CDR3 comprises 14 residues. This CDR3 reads CASSVTGEVEKLFF. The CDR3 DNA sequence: TGTGCCAGCAGCGTCACAGGGGAGGTTGAAAAACTGTTTTTT.